The text below deals with one TCR beta chain. The antigen is unknown. In blood CD8+ and CD4+ T cells, TCR beta underwent sequencing. The CD8+ and CD4+ T cells were negatively isolated, with the TEMRA cells enriched by FACS. This sample is part of a study of CD8 T cells in Susac syndrome. The study's findings and limits: The study conceded that its TCR sequencing and HLA analysis involved relatively few individuals.

V was trimmed by 9 bases and J by 3 bases, leaving 14 bases between them. The V gene's germline CDR1 is MNHNS and CDR2 SASEGT. The CDR3 loop spans 13 amino acids. The RNA input was roughly 0.45 to 1 ug, and it was reverse transcribed with random hexamers. Amplification of TCR beta CDR3 spanned 54 Vbeta and 13 Jbeta via immunoSEQ multiplex PCR. Each CDR3 protein is one row after TCRdb ran MiXCR on the immunoSEQ multiplex PCR reads. The sample holds some 120,000 distinct CDR3 sequences, less than 95% seen once. This rearrangement joins TRBV6-1 to TRBJ1-1, with a tentative D call TRBD1 (5 bases). Specimen: CD8+ T cells from PBMCs. The source of this sequence is a human donor in good health. The CDR3 spells CASEGEGYTEAFF. In DNA form, the CDR3 reads TGTGCCAGTGAAGGAGAGGGGTACACTGAAGCTTTCTTT.